These 4 T cell receptor beta chains were all obtained from the same sample, sequenced in a study of beta chain features in type 1 diabetes. Reverse transcription of all isolated RNA meant that expressed TCRB transcripts were sequenced. Sequenced by immunoSEQ multiplex PCR; TCRdb stores in-frame clones only, minus some. The table shows 250,000 to 400,000 clones, with 14% occurring only once. The sample consisted of central memory CD4+ T cells from blood. Every receptor here comes from a man aged 25-45 years in good health.

V and J are TRBV20-1 and TRBJ1-4; no clear D gene. Trimming stripped 6 bases from V and 4 bases from J, with 6 bases between. CDR1 and CDR2 (germline): DFQATT, SNEGSKA (reference sequence). There are 11 residues in the CDR3. The CDR3 nucleotides read TGCAGTGCGAAGGGTAATGAAAAACTGTTTTTT. It encodes CSAKGNEKLFF.

The rearrangement links TRBV5-1 to TRBJ2-3; D is perhaps TRBD1 or TRBD2 (5 bases each). The V gene lost 6 bases and the J gene lost 2 bases, with 13 bases spanning the gap. Per the germline V gene, CDR1 is SGHRS and CDR2 is YFSETQ. This CDR3 contains 14 residues. The CDR3 loop is CASMTGTPTDTQYF. CDR3 bases: TGCGCCAGCATGACGGGGACGCCCACAGATACGCAGTATTTT.

The rearrangement uses TRBV5-1 and TRBJ2-3, with 10 bases fitting TRBD2. The CDR3 is made up of 17 amino acids. Germline V gene data show CDR1 as SGHRS and CDR2 as YFSETQ. After removal of 0 bases from V and 4 bases from J, the junction contained 8 bases not matched to a gene. The CDR3: CASSLGASGGVADTQYF. In DNA form, the CDR3 reads TGCGCCAGCAGCTTGGGGGCTAGCGGGGGAGTCGCAGATACGCAGTATTTT.

Comment on this clone: This sample also contains other DNA sequences that code for the same CDR3. The chain recombines TRBV2 with TRBJ1-5; D may be TRBD1 (5 bases). The CDR3 contains 13 residues. V gave up 3 bases and J gave up 2 bases, with 5 bases separating them. CDR1 SNHLY and CDR2 FYNNEI come from the germline V gene. CDR3: CASSDRGNQPQHF. Here the CDR3 DNA reads TGTGCCAGCAGTGACAGGGGCAATCAGCCCCAGCATTTT.